Described below is a single TCR beta chain sequence and its context. Its antigen is currently unknown. Produced via immunoSEQ multiplex PCR; TCRdb's table is partial and in-frame only. The sample holds 110,000 to 150,000 clones; about nine tenths are singletons and the top ten take roughly 3%. This entry comes from a study of T cell responses to AZD1222 COVID-19 vaccine. Study-level points and caveats: None of the repertoires were sampled until the peak T cell response had passed.

Analysis merged second doses at about 4 or about 12 weeks. The TCR originated in an adult who received the AZD1222 COVID-19 vaccine. The material was peripheral blood, obtained 28 days after the second AZD1222 dose.

Here the CDR3 reads CASSGGGSWAQPQHF. The CDR3 region has the DNA TGTGCCAGCAGTGGAGGAGGGAGTTGGGCCCAGCCCCAGCATTTT. The chain carries TRBV2 and TRBJ1-5, with D uncertain. This CDR3 region has 15 residues. The V end was cut by 4 bases, the J end by 7 bases, with 17 bases between. The germline V gene encodes CDR1 SNHLY and CDR2 FYNNEI.